The 21 T cell receptor beta chains listed next were all sequenced from one sample in a study of blood T cells in healthy people across ages. For the second PCR, which ran for roughly 6 to 11 cycles, a sample-barcoded 5' primer and a J-beta primer mix were used. From the 5' RACE reads, TCRdb called clonotypes with MiXCR, one entry per CDR3 protein. This repertoire shows 1.5 million to 2 million distinct CDR3 sequences, about 31% found once; its top ten account for over 9%. Sequencing was done on a sample of blood. The receptors shown here come from a woman aged 25 to 39 in good health.

This clonotype was found many times. For the CDR3, the DNA is TGCGCCAGCAGCCACCGGAGTGGTGGGGCCAACGTCCTGACTTTC. Amino acid sequence: CASSHRSGGANVLTF. This chain connects TRBV4-1 to TRBJ2-6; D is ambiguous. The CDR3 is 15 residues long. Germline V gene sequence: CDR1 MGHRA, CDR2 YSYEKL. V lost 3 bases and J lost 3, with 9 bases in between.

V gene TRBV5-1 combines with J gene TRBJ2-7; D unresolved. Germline V gene data show CDR1 as SGHRS and CDR2 as YFSETQ. V was shortened by 3 bases and J by 3 bases, with 13 bases between the two germline ends. The length of the CDR3 is 14 residues. The CDR3: CASSSSPNRYEQYF. CDR3 nucleotides: TGCGCCAGCAGCTCGTCACCAAACCGCTACGAGCAGTACTTC.

The genes are TRBV20-1 and TRBJ1-2; D call uncertain. Germline V gene data show CDR1 as DFQATT and CDR2 as SNEGSKA (reference sequence). The CDR3 is 14 residues long. Trimming left V 2 bases short and J 8 bases short, with 18 bases between. This CDR3 reads CSARSGTAPGGYTF. CDR3 nucleotides: TGCAGTGCTAGATCCGGAACAGCACCTGGGGGCTACACCTTC.

This clonotype came up a few times. This rearrangement joins TRBV4-1 to TRBJ1-6, with D unresolved. CDR3 length equals 16 residues. The V end was cut by 0 bases, the J end by 9 bases, with 15 bases between. Germline loops: CDR1 MGHRA, CDR2 YSYEKL. The DNA of the CDR3 is TGCGCCAGCAGCCAAGAGTCGCCGGGGAGTGCTTCACCCCTCCACTTT. Amino acid sequence: CASSQESPGSASPLHF.

This clonotype was observed a handful of times. The rearrangement joins TRBV28 to TRBJ2-1, with D perhaps matching TRBD2 (7 bases). V dropped 3 bases and J dropped 8 bases, with 14 bases sitting between them. CDR3 length equals 14 residues. Germline V gene data show CDR1 as MDHEN and CDR2 as SYDVKM. The chain's CDR3 is CASSLGGRLDEQFF. The CDR3 DNA reads as TGTGCCAGCAGTTTGGGGGGGCGGTTAGATGAGCAGTTCTTC. Based on the CDR3 plus reference TRBV28 and TRBJ2-1, the full variable domain is DVKVTQSSRYLVKRTGEKVFLECVQDMDHENMFWYRQDPGLGLRLIYFSYDVKMKEKGDIPEGYSVSREKKERFSLILESASTNQTSMYLCASSLGGRLDEQFFGPGTRLTVL.

CDR3 sequence: CAIRTSSPIYEQYF. The CDR3 nucleotides read TGTGCCATCAGGACCTCCAGCCCGATCTACGAGCAGTACTTC. The chain is built from TRBV10-3 and TRBJ2-7; D remains unclear. Germline-derived CDR1 and CDR2 are ENHRY and SYGVKD. Deletions cut 6 bases from V and 3 bases from J, with 15 bases between. This CDR3 contains 14 residues.

This clonotype appeared once. This sequence joins TRBV20-1 and TRBJ2-1, with 10 bases matching TRBD2. CDR1 and CDR2 (germline): DFQATT, SNEGSKA (reference sequence). After removal of 0 bases from V and 0 bases from J, the junction contained 8 bases not matched to a gene. This CDR3 comprises 18 residues. The CDR3 sequence: CSAREASGGFSSYNEQFF. DNA for the CDR3: TGCAGTGCTAGAGAGGCTAGCGGGGGATTCAGCTCCTACAATGAGCAGTTCTTC.

The chain joins TRBV6-4 to TRBJ1-2, with 8 bases fitting TRBD1. The ends lost 3 bases at V and 3 bases at J; junction bases unmatched: 9. This CDR3 region has 16 residues. Germline CDR1 and CDR2: MRHNA and SNTAGT. The CDR3 sequence is CASSESGTGPYYGYTF. In DNA, the CDR3 is TGTGCCAGCAGTGAATCCGGGACAGGTCCTTACTATGGCTACACCTTC.

The DNA of the CDR3 is TGTGCCAGCAGAGCCGCGGGGGCGGGGACAGATACGCAGTATTTT. Residues: CASRAAGAGTDTQYF. V is TRBV6-4 and J is TRBJ2-3; TRBD2 is a possible D gene (7 bases). The CDR3 covers 15 residues. With 6 bases removed from V and 3 bases from J, the gap between germline ends came to 16 bases. Germline V gene lookup returns CDR1 MRHNA and CDR2 SNTAGT.

CDR3 nucleotide sequence: TGTGCCAGCAGCAAAGATGCTAGCGGGGGGGCAGGGTTCTTC. Translated: CASSKDASGGAGFF. J is TRBJ2-1 and V is TRBV21-1; the table's D call, TRBD2, has no DNA check behind it. TRBV21-1 is tagged as a pseudogene. The CDR3 has 14 residues.

A remark on this clonotype: Possible read error: a much larger clone is one base away. The chain links TRBV15 to TRBJ2-5; unclear D gene. CDR3 length: 15 residues. Germline CDR1 is LNHNV and CDR2 is YYDKDF (reference sequence). CDR3 sequence (DNA): TGTACCACCAGCAGAGATATAGGACACCAAGAGACCCAGTACTTC. This translates into CTTSRDIGHQETQYF.

This clonotype was detected a few times. The rearrangement joins TRBV20-1 to TRBJ2-1, with D unresolved. CDR3 length: 13 amino acids. The V and J ends lost 6 bases and 8 bases respectively, with 17 bases between them. Germline lookup yields CDR1 DFQATT and CDR2 SNEGSKA (reference sequence). The CDR3 DNA reads as TGCAGTGCAAAAGGACCCATTCCCGATGAGCAGTTCTTC. Translating gives CSAKGPIPDEQFF.

Ten or more counts support this clonotype. The rearrangement uses TRBV20-1 and TRBJ2-1, with TRBD2 identical over 13 bases. Germline V gives CDR1 DFQATT, CDR2 SNEGSKA (reference sequence). V was clipped by 4 bases and J by 8 bases; unmatched bases: 8. The CDR3 runs to 15 residues. CDR3 protein: CSATGTSGINDEQFF. As DNA, the CDR3 is TGCAGTGCTACGGGGACTAGCGGGATCAACGATGAGCAGTTCTTC.

This clonotype was detected only a few times. The rearrangement uses TRBV29-1 and TRBJ1-4; no definite D call. CDR3 size: 13 residues. The germline CDR1 and CDR2 sequences are SQVTM and ANQGSEA. V was cut by 6 bases and J by 5 bases, with 13 bases left in between. Here the CDR3 reads CSVRTGENEKLFF. In nucleotides, the CDR3 is TGCAGCGTCAGAACCGGGGAAAATGAAAAACTGTTTTTT.

The sample holds a few counts of this clonotype. This chain uses TRBV5-1 with TRBJ2-7; 12 nucleotides line up with TRBD2. Germline CDR1 is SGHRS and CDR2 is YFSETQ. The V segment lost 9 bases and the J segment 3 bases; nucleotides outside the gene matches: 10. The CDR3 is 15 residues long. DNA for the CDR3: TGCGCCACCAAGACGGGGACTAGCGGGTACTACGAGCAGTACTTC. Its translation is CATKTGTSGYYEQYF.

The chain uses TRBV28 and TRBJ2-3, with TRBD2 matching over 12 bases. CDR3 length equals 16 residues. The V segment lost 6 bases and the J segment 8 bases; nucleotides outside the gene matches: 12. Germline V gene sequence: CDR1 MDHEN, CDR2 SYDVKM. The CDR3 coding sequence is TGTGCCAGCAGGACTAGCGGGAGTAAGGAAATTGGTACGCAGTATTTT. It is translated as CASRTSGSKEIGTQYF.

This clonotype was found a few times. The chain recombines TRBV3-1 with TRBJ2-7; 14 nucleotides align to TRBD2. The germline V gene has CDR1 LGHDT and CDR2 YNNKEL (reference sequence). CDR3 length: 18 amino acids. V shed 0 bases, J shed 5 bases, and the junction held 9 bases outside the gene matches. Here the CDR3 reads CASSQDRTSGRNPNEQYF. Written as DNA, the CDR3 is TGTGCCAGCAGCCAAGATCGGACTAGCGGGAGGAATCCAAACGAGCAGTACTTC.

The V call is TRBV30, the J call TRBJ2-7, with a tentative D call TRBD2 (6 bases). CDR1 is GTSNPN, CDR2 SVGIG, per germline (reference sequence). This CDR3 is 12 amino acids long. DNA of the CDR3: TGTGCAGTGGCGGGAACCCCCAACGAGCAGTACTTC. It yields the protein CAVAGTPNEQYF.

The gene calls are TRBV3-1 and TRBJ2-5, with 10 nucleotides matching TRBD2. The CDR3 contains 17 residues. Germline V gene sequence: CDR1 LGHDT, CDR2 YNNKEL (reference sequence). With V trimmed by 0 bases and J by 1 base, 5 bases remained unmatched. The CDR3 DNA is TGTGCCAGCAGCCAAGATATGGCTAGCGGGGGCCAAGAGACCCAGTACTTC. Protein sequence: CASSQDMASGGQETQYF.

The CDR3 DNA sequence: TGCGCCAGCAGGGGGGGACCCCCTAGCACAGATACGCAGTATTTT. It specifies CASRGGPPSTDTQYF. V and J are TRBV4-1 and TRBJ2-3; D is perhaps TRBD2 (6 bases). CDR3 length equals 15 residues. V lost 6 bases, J lost 0 bases, and 13 bases lay in between. From germline, CDR1 is MGHRA and CDR2 YSYEKL.

This clonotype was seen repeatedly, ten times or more. The rearrangement uses TRBV7-9 and TRBJ1-6, with D possibly matching TRBD1 (5 bases). The CDR3 is 14 residues long. V lost 4 bases to trimming and J lost 3 bases, with 7 bases between them. The germline gives CDR1 SEHNR, CDR2 FQNEAQ (reference sequence). The CDR3 here is CASSSGNYNSPLHF. In nucleotides, the CDR3 is TGTGCCAGCAGCTCAGGGAACTATAATTCACCCCTCCACTTT.